These 28 T cell receptor beta chains were sequenced from one sample in a study of shared clonotypes between healthy human individuals. Data came from immunoSEQ multiplex PCR; TCRdb stores just in-frame clones and leaves some out. The table lists around 480,000 clones, about 80% of them singletons. Sequencing was carried out using PBMCs. All receptors come from a woman aged 40 to 55 in good health. Some clones in this sample may be carry-over from other donors' samples.

A remark on this clone: Other DNA sequences in the same sample also yield this CDR3. J is TRBJ1-1 and V is TRBV29-1, with TRBD1 as a possible D gene (5 bases). Per germline, CDR1 SQVTM and CDR2 ANQGSEA. Trimming removed 4 bases at V and 1 base at J, with 7 bases between. This CDR3 contains 12 residues. CDR3 DNA: TGCAGCGTTGGACAGCAGAACACTGAAGCTTTCTTT. It translates to CSVGQQNTEAFF.

The chain recombines TRBV7-2 with TRBJ2-5; D not resolved. The V end was cut by 4 bases, the J end by 5 bases, with 8 bases between. The CDR3 length is 12 residues. Germline V gives CDR1 SGHTA, CDR2 FQGNSA. The CDR3 bases are TGTGCCAGCAGCTCTTACCGGGAGACCCAGTACTTC. Its translation is CASSSYRETQYF. The whole variable domain, remainder taken from reference TRBV7-2 and TRBJ2-5, is GAGVSQSPSNKVTEKGKDVELRCDPISGHTALYWYRQSLGQGLEFLIYFQGNSAPDKSGLPSDRFSAERTGGSVSTLTIQRTQQEDSAVYLCASSSYRETQYFGPGTRLLVL.

The chain uses TRBV27 and TRBJ2-7; 7 bases are a match to TRBD1. V shed 2 bases and J 6 bases; nucleotides not matched to a gene: 4. This CDR3 region has 13 residues. CDR1 is MNHEY and CDR2 is SMNVEV in the germline V gene (reference sequence). The CDR3 loop reads CASSLQGVGEQYF. DNA for the CDR3: TGTGCCAGCAGTTTACAGGGGGTGGGCGAGCAGTACTTC.

This clone was seen only once. J is TRBJ2-7 and V is TRBV7-9; 10 bases map to TRBD2. The CDR3 has 17 amino acids. V shed 5 bases and J 2 bases; nucleotides not matched to a gene: 12. The V gene's germline CDR1 is SEHNR and CDR2 FQNEAQ (reference sequence). CDR3 sequence: CASSDILTSGNPYEQYF. The DNA of the CDR3 is TGTGCCAGCAGCGATATTCTCACTAGCGGGAATCCCTACGAGCAGTACTTC.

The genes are TRBV7-3 and TRBJ2-2; 8 nucleotides agree with TRBD1. V lost 3 bases and J lost 4; bases outside the gene matches: 4. The CDR3 has 15 amino acids. The germline V gene encodes CDR1 SGHTA and CDR2 FQGTGA. The chain's CDR3 is CASSFRTGPTGELFF. As DNA, the CDR3 is TGTGCCAGCAGCTTTAGGACAGGGCCCACCGGGGAGCTGTTTTTT.

J is TRBJ2-3 and V is TRBV11-2; TRBD2 aligns across 8 bases. V shed 6 bases, J shed 4 bases, and the junction held 6 bases outside the gene matches. CDR1 and CDR2 from the germline V gene are SGHAT and FQNNGV. The length of the CDR3 is 14 residues. DNA for the CDR3: TGTGCCAGCAGTAAAGCGGGAGTCGCAGATACGCAGTATTTT. Protein sequence: CASSKAGVADTQYF.

The CDR3 sequence: CASSRFNEKLFF. The CDR3 DNA follows: TGTGCCAGCAGCCGGTTTAATGAAAAACTGTTTTTT. This rearrangement joins TRBV27 to TRBJ1-4; no reliable D call. V lost 6 bases, J lost 4 bases, and 6 bases lay in between. Germline CDR1 MNHEY, CDR2 SMNVEV (reference sequence). The CDR3 has 12 residues.

CDR3: CASSETGRRGNTIYF. The DNA for the CDR3 is TGTGCCAGTAGTGAGACGGGGCGGAGGGGAAACACCATATATTTT. The V call is TRBV19, the J call TRBJ1-3; D perhaps matches TRBD1 (5 bases). The CDR3 contains 15 residues. The germline V gene has CDR1 LNHDA and CDR2 SQIVND (reference sequence). V lost 5 bases, J lost 4 bases, and 15 bases lay in between.

The sample holds one count of this clone. The CDR3 coding sequence is TGTGCCAGCTCGCCTTTGGAGGGCGGTGAGCAGTTCTTC. It codes for CASSPLEGGEQFF. This chain joins TRBV18 and TRBJ2-1; D is perhaps TRBD2 (6 bases). The CDR3 spans 13 residues. Trimming left V 6 bases short and J 9 bases short, with 15 bases between. Per germline, CDR1 KGHSH and CDR2 LQKENI. Supplemented by reference TRBV18 and TRBJ2-1, the full variable domain reads NAGVMQNPRHLVRRRGQEARLRCSPMKGHSHVYWYRQLPEEGLKFMVYLQKENIIDESGMPKERFSAEFPKEGPSILRIQQVVRGDSAAYFCASSPLEGGEQFFGPGTRLTVL.

This clone was observed a handful of times. The rearrangement links TRBV7-9 to TRBJ1-3; 7 bases are shared with TRBD1. The V and J ends lost 5 bases and 0 bases, in that order; junction bases with no gene match: 7. The CDR3 is 16 residues long. Germline-derived CDR1 and CDR2 are SEHNR and FQNEAQ (reference sequence). CDR3 loop: CASSVRTGSSGNTIYF. For the CDR3, the DNA is TGTGCCAGCAGCGTTCGGACAGGATCCTCTGGAAACACCATATATTTT.

On this clone itself: Sequence at one end of the junction differs from germline and may be a read error. The rearrangement uses TRBV5-1 and TRBJ2-1; 9 nucleotides agree with TRBD2. The V gene's germline CDR1 is SGHRS and CDR2 YFSETQ. The CDR3 extends over 15 amino acids. The CDR3 DNA is TGCGCCAGCAGCTCCCGACTAGCGGCAAACCCCGGGTCGGTCTTC. It encodes CASSSRLAANPGSVF.

The V gene is TRBV19, the J gene TRBJ1-5; 8 nucleotides agree with TRBD1. V was clipped by 4 bases and J by 5 bases; unmatched bases: 10. The CDR3 consists of 16 residues. Germline CDR1 reads LNHDA; CDR2 reads SQIVND (reference sequence). In DNA, the CDR3 is TGTGCCAGTAGTACTACGGACAGGGTTGAGGATCAGCCCCAGCATTTT. It is translated as CASSTTDRVEDQPQHF. The variable domain in full, with the rest retrieved from reference TRBV19 and TRBJ1-5, is DGGITQSPKYLFRKEGQNVTLSCEQNLNHDAMYWYRQDPGQGLRLIYYSQIVNDFQKGDIAEGYSVSREKKESFPLTVTSAQKNPTAFYLCASSTTDRVEDQPQHFGDGTRLSIL.

The chain uses TRBV5-1 and TRBJ2-5, with D perhaps matching TRBD1 (5 bases). Germline loops: CDR1 SGHRS, CDR2 YFSETQ. V lost 0 bases and J lost 6, with 18 bases in between. This CDR3 contains 16 residues. The chain's CDR3 is CASSLGTVQGLKTQYF. Written as DNA, the CDR3 is TGCGCCAGCAGCTTGGGGACCGTGCAGGGTTTGAAGACCCAGTACTTC.

V gene TRBV4-1 combines with J gene TRBJ2-7, with TRBD1 matching 10 bases. The length of the CDR3 is 15 residues. Trimming removed 1 base from V and 1 base from J; junction bases left unmatched: 1. Germline V CDR1 and CDR2: MGHRA, YSYEKL. The CDR3 region is CASSQGTGGSYEQYF. The CDR3 DNA follows: TGCGCCAGCAGCCAAGGGACAGGGGGTTCCTACGAGCAGTACTTC.

This chain links TRBV5-1 with TRBJ2-5; 8 bases align to TRBD2. Trimming cost V 0 bases and J 5 bases; bases outside gene matches: 9. The germline V gene encodes CDR1 SGHRS and CDR2 YFSETQ. There are 16 residues in the CDR3. In nucleotides, the CDR3 is TGCGCCAGCAGCTTGGGCGGGGGGCCTGCTGGGGAGACCCAGTACTTC. This sequence encodes CASSLGGGPAGETQYF.

J is TRBJ2-7 and V is TRBV10-3; no firm D call. The germline V gene encodes CDR1 ENHRY and CDR2 SYGVKD. The CDR3 sequence is 16 residues long. Between the trimmed V and J ends, which lost 7 bases and 3 bases, there was a span of 22 bases. The CDR3 spells CAITPSLGSEIYEQYF. In DNA form, the CDR3 reads TGTGCCATCACACCTTCGTTGGGGTCAGAAATCTACGAGCAGTACTTC.

This clone was observed many times. This chain uses TRBV27 with TRBJ1-2; D perhaps matches TRBD1 (5 bases). V was cut by 7 bases and J by 3 bases, with 12 bases left in between. The CDR3 has 13 residues. Germline CDR1 reads MNHEY; CDR2 reads SMNVEV (reference sequence). CDR3 bases: TGTGCCAGCAACCAGGGACCCTACTATGGCTACACCTTC. It encodes CASNQGPYYGYTF.

This sequence joins TRBV6-5 and TRBJ2-5, with TRBD2 matching over 11 bases. The DNA end is a closer match to TRBJ2-7, so the J assignment may be wrong. Germline loops: CDR1 MNHEY, CDR2 SVGAGI. The CDR3 is 15 amino acids. CDR3 in DNA: TGTGCCAGCAGCCGACAGCTAGCGGGAGGTTCCGAGCAGTACTTC. It specifies CASSRQLAGGSEQYF.

The genes are TRBV19 and TRBJ1-2, with D possibly being TRBD1 (5 bases). This CDR3 spans 12 amino acids. CDR1 LNHDA and CDR2 SQIVND come from the germline V gene (reference sequence). The V gene lost 3 bases and the J gene lost 8 bases, with 10 bases spanning the gap. The CDR3 region is CASSMGQGGYTF. The CDR3 nucleotides read TGTGCCAGTAGTATGGGGCAGGGCGGCTACACCTTC.

This clone has only one observation. The chain is built from TRBV11-2 and TRBJ2-3, with D possibly being TRBD1 (5 bases). Trimming stripped 5 bases from V and 2 bases from J, with 11 bases between. The CDR3 has 14 residues. The germline V gene encodes CDR1 SGHAT and CDR2 FQNNGV. For the CDR3, the DNA is TGTGCCAGCAGCCCAGGGCTTCACACAGATACGCAGTATTTT. This sequence encodes CASSPGLHTDTQYF.

This clone was seen a single time. This chain connects TRBV19 to TRBJ2-1; 9 positions agree with TRBD2. Germline-derived CDR1 and CDR2 are LNHDA and SQIVND (reference sequence). The CDR3 consists of 15 residues. The ends lost 7 bases at V and 6 bases at J; junction bases unmatched: 10. CDR3 amino acids: CASTGGGREINEQFF. CDR3 coding DNA: TGTGCCAGTACCGGAGGCGGGAGGGAGATCAATGAGCAGTTCTTC. Combining the CDR3 with reference TRBV19 and TRBJ2-1 gives the whole variable domain DGGITQSPKYLFRKEGQNVTLSCEQNLNHDAMYWYRQDPGQGLRLIYYSQIVNDFQKGDIAEGYSVSREKKESFPLTVTSAQKNPTAFYLCASTGGGREINEQFFGPGTRLTVL.

V gene TRBV7-9 combines with J gene TRBJ2-1; no definite D call. This CDR3 is built from 14 residues. Trimming took 1 base from V and 4 from J, leaving 8 bases between them. Germline assignment: CDR1 SEHNR and CDR2 FQNEAQ (reference sequence). The CDR3, as DNA: TGTGCCAGCAGCTTAGGGCTGGGTTACAATGAGCAGTTCTTC. It codes for CASSLGLGYNEQFF. Complete variable domain (other parts from reference TRBV7-9 and TRBJ2-1): DTGVSQNPRHKITKRGQNVTFRCDPISEHNRLYWYRQTLGQGPEFLTYFQNEAQLEKSRLLSDRFSAERPKGSFSTLEIQRTEQGDSAMYLCASSLGLGYNEQFFGPGTRLTVL.

The chain couples TRBV20-1 to TRBJ2-7; D unclear. This CDR3 is built from 11 residues. The V and J ends lost 3 bases and 5 bases respectively, with 8 bases between them. Germline assignment: CDR1 DFQATT and CDR2 SNEGSKA (reference sequence). The CDR3 sequence is CSASQQNEQYF. In nucleotides, the CDR3 is TGCAGTGCTAGTCAGCAGAACGAGCAGTACTTC.

The CDR3 region has the DNA TGTGCCAGTAGTATAAGACCCGGGGGCTACAATGAGCAGTTCTTC. As protein: CASSIRPGGYNEQFF. J is TRBJ2-1 and V is TRBV19; D is possibly TRBD2 (6 bases). The CDR3 is made up of 15 amino acids. The V end was cut by 2 bases, the J end by 3 bases, with 11 bases between. Per the germline V gene, CDR1 is LNHDA and CDR2 is SQIVND (reference sequence).

There are a few counts of this clone. This chain uses TRBV28 with TRBJ2-1, with D possibly being TRBD1 (5 bases). V dropped 3 bases and J dropped 13 bases, with 13 bases sitting between them. Germline V gene sequence: CDR1 MDHEN, CDR2 SYDVKM. This CDR3 is built from 12 residues. The DNA for the CDR3 is TGTGCCAGCAGTTTCGACGACAGCAAACAGTTCTTC. Its translation: CASSFDDSKQFF.

This chain connects TRBV18 to TRBJ2-2; D remains unclear. V was shortened by 6 bases and J by 6 bases, with 11 bases between the two germline ends. The length of the CDR3 is 13 residues. Per germline, CDR1 KGHSH and CDR2 LQKENI. The CDR3 loop is CASSRGVPGELFF. In DNA form, the CDR3 reads TGTGCCAGCTCCCGAGGAGTCCCCGGGGAGCTGTTTTTT.

The chain has TRBV28 and TRBJ1-1; 9 positions match TRBD1. Looked up from germline, CDR1 is MDHEN and CDR2 is SYDVKM. Unmatched junction bases numbered 6, after V lost 5 bases and J lost 5 bases. The CDR3 loop spans 14 amino acids. Written as DNA, the CDR3 is TGTGCCAGCAGTCCTGACAGGGGGAGGACTGAAGCTTTCTTT. Its protein product is CASSPDRGRTEAFF.

The chain has TRBV6-4 and TRBJ2-7; 8 nucleotides line up with TRBD2. The CDR3 loop spans 14 amino acids. V dropped 5 bases and J dropped 1; count of bases not matched to a gene: 4. Germline CDR1 and CDR2: MRHNA and SNTAGT. The CDR3 coding sequence is TGTGCCAGCAGTCTTACTAGCGGATCCTACGAGCAGTACTTC. Its protein product is CASSLTSGSYEQYF.